This T cell receptor beta chain was documented in a study of control samples from healthy donors and cancer patients. V dropped 0 bases and J dropped 0; count of bases not matched to a gene: 2. Germline loops: CDR1 SGHKS, CDR2 YYEKEE (reference sequence). This CDR3 is built from 15 residues. Produced via immunoSEQ multiplex PCR; TCRdb's table is partial and in-frame only. The sample holds roughly 120,000 clones; around 93% are singletons and the top ten take around 1.8%. The sequencing input was PBMCs. V usage is TRBV5-5 and J usage is TRBJ2-7; TRBD2 matches at 8 bases. The sequence came from a middle-aged man with head and neck cancer. The CDR3 here is CASSLDSGASYEQYF. CDR3 sequence (DNA): TGTGCCAGCAGCTTGGATAGCGGGGCCTCCTACGAGCAGTACTTC.